Below, one T cell receptor (beta chain) is given with its context. Clones were sequenced by immunoSEQ multiplex PCR, and TCRdb holds only the in-frame ones, with some missing. The data show about 56,000 clones, 80% to 90% seen once. This CDR3 has 15 amino acids. Per the germline V gene, CDR1 is LNHDA and CDR2 is SQIVND (reference sequence). Trimming removed 4 bases from V and 10 bases from J; junction bases left unmatched: 7. The data were taken from a study of blood T cell repertoires in COVID-19. Study context: T cells, B-cell-depleted T cells, or PBMCs provided the cDNA or gDNA that served as material.

The clonotype comes from a woman older than 75 with acute or convalescent COVID-19. The sample was peripheral blood. V gene TRBV19 combines with J gene TRBJ1-4; TRBD1 matches 12 bases. This chain's CDR3 is CASSTGQGAAGKLFF. CDR3 DNA: TGTGCCAGTAGTACGGGACAGGGGGCGGCTGGAAAACTGTTTTTT. Together with reference TRBV19 and TRBJ1-4, the CDR3 gives the full variable domain: DGGITQSPKYLFRKEGQNVTLSCEQNLNHDAMYWYRQDPGQGLRLIYYSQIVNDFQKGDIAEGYSVSREKKESFPLTVTSAQKNPTAFYLCASSTGQGAAGKLFFGSGTQLSVL.